This T cell receptor beta chain was identified in a study of blood T cell repertoires in COVID-19. The overall study: Samples representing acute and convalescent COVID-19 were sourced from the United States, Italy and Spain. T cells, B-cell-depleted T cells, or PBMCs supplied cDNA or gDNA.

Germline V gene sequence: CDR1 MDHEN, CDR2 SYDVKM. Germline trimming cut 5 bases from V and 5 bases from J; bases unmatched to any gene: 8. The CDR3 runs 15 residues. Methods used by the authors: For nucleated cells, counts were estimated from reference gene primer amplification. The protocol was immunoSEQ multiplex PCR, while the TCRdb copy is restricted to in-frame clones and leaves out a portion. The V and J calls and clone size come from that table; D and trimming were worked out from the DNA. This repertoire shows 70,000 to 80,000 clones, about 80% found once; its top ten account for roughly 12%.

This rearrangement joins TRBV28 to TRBJ1-1; TRBD1 matches at 10 bases. Sequencing was carried out using peripheral blood. The origin of this receptor is a human donor in a cohort sampled during active COVID-19. The CDR3 sequence is CASSALGQGNTEAFF. The CDR3 nucleotides read TGTGCCAGCAGTGCTTTGGGACAGGGGAATACTGAAGCTTTCTTT.